The next 21 T cell receptor beta chains were all read from a single sample in a study of human T cells and chemical hapten exposure. In TCRdb, the RACE reads were re-called with MiXCR into one record per CDR3 protein. The repertoire consists of about 100,000 distinct CDR3 sequences, with roughly 10% occurring once and the leading ten covering 3.2%. Specified time point: patch test 2, 6 weeks after DPC sensitization. The treatment: therapeutic diphenylcyclopropenone sensitization with weekly scalp DPC. This specimen was whole blood, taken in connection with sensitization to the hapten diphenylcyclopropenone (DPC). The receptors were sampled from a middle-aged woman with alopecia areata. Some clones in this sample may be carry-over from other donors' samples.

The rearrangement uses TRBV20-1 and TRBJ2-1; TRBD2 matches 7 bases. Trimming removed 7 bases from V and 6 bases from J; junction bases left unmatched: 15. This CDR3 region has 15 residues. The germline CDR1 and CDR2 sequences are DFQATT and SNEGSKA (reference sequence). CDR3 DNA: TGCAGTGTTCCCCGGCGCGGGAGTACGTCCAATGAGCAGTTCTTC. Protein product: CSVPRRGSTSNEQFF.

This clonotype showed up many times. The chain carries TRBV15 and TRBJ2-6, with D hard to call. Looked up from germline, CDR1 is LNHNV and CDR2 is YYDKDF (reference sequence). V lost 1 base, J lost 0 bases, and 7 bases lay in between. CDR3 size: 16 residues. The CDR3 here is CATSRGPNSGANVLTF. CDR3 DNA: TGTGCCACCAGCAGAGGGCCGAACTCTGGGGCCAACGTCCTGACTTTC. The full variable domain, its missing parts supplied by reference TRBV15 and TRBJ2-6, is DAMVIQNPRYQVTQFGKPVTLSCSQTLNHNVMYWYQQKSSQAPKLLFHYYDKDFNNEADTPDNFQSRRPNTSFCFLDIRSPGLGDTAMYLCATSRGPNSGANVLTFGAGSRLTVL.

This clonotype was counted a few times. The chain is built from TRBV28 and TRBJ2-7, with D perhaps matching TRBD1 (6 bases). The germline V gene encodes CDR1 MDHEN and CDR2 SYDVKM. V lost 6 bases, J lost 4 bases, and 13 bases lay in between. The length of the CDR3 is 13 residues. The CDR3 DNA reads TGTGCCAGCAGCCCACCAGACAGGTACGAGCAGTACTTC. It translates to CASSPPDRYEQYF.

This clonotype came up a few times. The chain recombines TRBV7-8 with TRBJ2-3; 8 bases match TRBD1. The CDR3 sequence is 16 residues long. Germline CDR1 reads SGHVS; CDR2 reads FQNEAQ. J lost 4 bases, V lost 0 bases, and 6 bases had no gene match. The CDR3 coding sequence is TGTGCCAGCAGCTTAGCTCCGGGACAGGTCCCAGATACGCAGTATTTT. Its protein product is CASSLAPGQVPDTQYF.

There are many counts of this clonotype. V is TRBV20-1 and J is TRBJ2-7; 7 nucleotides agree with TRBD1. Unmatched junction bases numbered 6, after V lost 3 bases and J lost 7 bases. This CDR3 contains 12 residues. Germline CDR1 is DFQATT and CDR2 is SNEGSKA (reference sequence). CDR3 coding DNA: TGCAGTGCTAGTACGACAGGGTGGGAGCAGTACTTC. This translates into CSASTTGWEQYF.

Concerning this clonotype: Given a much more abundant clone one base away, this may be a read error. V is TRBV29-1 and J is TRBJ1-2; D is perhaps TRBD1 (5 bases). The CDR3 consists of 11 residues. V was clipped by 5 bases and J by 13 bases, with 17 bases between them. The germline gives CDR1 SQVTM, CDR2 ANQGSEA. The CDR3 here is CSVRDAGGTTF. The CDR3 DNA is TGCAGCGTTCGCGATGCTGGGGGTACCACCTTC.

The table lists this clonotype with many counts. This chain connects TRBV10-3 to TRBJ2-7; 11 nucleotides line up with TRBD1. The CDR3 length is 12 residues. From germline, CDR1 is ENHRY and CDR2 SYGVKD. Unmatched junction bases numbered 3, after V lost 11 bases and J lost 3 bases. This CDR3 reads CAAGQGVYEQYF. The CDR3 coding sequence is TGTGCCGCGGGACAGGGGGTCTACGAGCAGTACTTC.

This clonotype was seen only a few times. The CDR3 bases are TGTGCCAGCAGTACCCCTTTTGGGGATTACCTTAATCAGCCCCAGCATTTT. This encodes CASSTPFGDYLNQPQHF. This chain links TRBV6-2 or TRBV6-3 with TRBJ1-5, with D hard to call. Germline assignment: CDR1 MNHEY and CDR2 SVGEGT. V dropped 5 bases and J dropped 4 bases, with 21 bases sitting between them. This CDR3 spans 17 amino acids.

This chain uses TRBV5-4 with TRBJ2-6; 9 nucleotides line up with TRBD1. V was clipped by 4 bases and J by 4 bases; unmatched bases: 6. The CDR3 loop spans 16 amino acids. Germline assignment: CDR1 SGHNT and CDR2 YYREEE (reference sequence). The CDR3 sequence: CASSPRTGDGANVLTF. The CDR3 DNA reads as TGTGCCAGCAGCCCTCGGACAGGGGACGGGGCCAACGTCCTGACTTTC.

This sequence joins TRBV4-2 and TRBJ2-5, with 16 bases identical to TRBD2. V was pared by 1 base and J by 3 bases, with 8 bases of the junction left unmatched. This CDR3 has 19 residues. The germline V gene has CDR1 LGHNA and CDR2 YNFKEQ. The CDR3 coding sequence is TGTGCCAGCAGCCAAGTACAATTGGGACTAGCGGGGGGGAAAGAGACCCAGTACTTC. As protein: CASSQVQLGLAGGKETQYF.

The chain carries TRBV6-2 or TRBV6-3 and TRBJ1-1; D not certain. The V end was cut by 2 bases, the J end by 8 bases, with 9 bases between. Germline CDR1 MNHEY, CDR2 SVGEGT. The CDR3 contains 12 residues. CDR3 sequence (DNA): TGTGCCAGCAGTTACACCTTGCGGGAAGCTTTCTTT. This gives the protein CASSYTLREAFF.

J is TRBJ2-3 and V is TRBV4-3; 7 positions agree with TRBD2. Germline values: CDR1 LGHNA, CDR2 YSLEER. This CDR3 contains 15 residues. J gave up 4 bases and V 3 bases, and 7 bases lay outside the gene matches. In nucleotides, the CDR3 is TGCGCCAGCAGCCAGTGGGGGGGTTCGGCAGATACGCAGTATTTT. Protein product: CASSQWGGSADTQYF.

This clonotype was counted at least ten times. V is TRBV4-1 and J is TRBJ2-3; perhaps TRBD2 as D (6 bases). V was trimmed by 4 bases and J by 2 bases, leaving 13 bases between them. Germline lookup yields CDR1 MGHRA and CDR2 YSYEKL. The CDR3 loop spans 15 amino acids. The CDR3 DNA reads as TGCGCCAGCAGCCTGGAAGGCGGGGTCACAGATACGCAGTATTTT. This encodes CASSLEGGVTDTQYF.

This clonotype was picked up a small number of times. J is TRBJ1-5 and V is TRBV20-1; D is perhaps TRBD1 (6 bases). The CDR3 has 12 residues. Trimming shortened V by 6 bases and J by 4 bases, and 10 bases separated the two germline ends. CDR1 and CDR2 (germline): DFQATT, SNEGSKA (reference sequence). The CDR3 bases are TGCAGTGCAAGACAGGAGAATCAGCCCCAGCATTTT. It translates to CSARQENQPQHF.

This chain joins TRBV7-2 and TRBJ1-6; D call uncertain. Germline CDR1 is SGHTA and CDR2 is FQGNSA. V was clipped by 4 bases and J by 9 bases, with 19 bases between them. The CDR3 length is 16 residues. The CDR3 sequence: CASSWSGSLRGSPLHF. In nucleotides, the CDR3 is TGTGCCAGCAGCTGGTCGGGCAGCCTACGGGGTTCACCCCTCCACTTT.

The rearrangement links TRBV5-8 to TRBJ1-4; no firm D call. Germline V lookup: CDR1 SGHTS, CDR2 YDEGEE. This CDR3 has 13 amino acids. V was trimmed by 6 bases and J by 6 bases, leaving 12 bases between them. The CDR3, as DNA: TGTGCCAGCAAAAGGAGGGTGGATGAAAAACTGTTTTTT. Translated, it gives CASKRRVDEKLFF.

The table lists this clonotype with many counts. V is TRBV10-2 and J is TRBJ2-1; D uncertain. The CDR3 is made up of 13 amino acids. Between the trimmed V and J ends, which lost 6 bases and 7 bases, there was a span of 13 bases. Per germline, CDR1 WSHSY and CDR2 SAAADI. Here the CDR3 reads CASRDQSPNEQFF. The CDR3 nucleotides read TGCGCCAGCAGGGACCAGAGCCCGAATGAGCAGTTCTTC.

The sample holds many counts of this clonotype. This chain connects TRBV11-2 to TRBJ1-1; maybe TRBD1 (6 bases). The CDR3 length is 16 residues. The V and J ends lost 0 bases and 5 bases respectively, with 16 bases between them. Germline values: CDR1 SGHAT, CDR2 FQNNGV. CDR3 protein: CASSLDLGGLGTEAFF. The CDR3 DNA reads as TGTGCCAGCAGCTTAGATTTGGGGGGCCTGGGAACTGAAGCTTTCTTT.

Many counts were recorded for this clonotype. The chain is built from TRBV12-3 or TRBV12-4 and TRBJ1-2; D is possibly TRBD1 (6 bases). V gave up 4 bases and J gave up 4 bases, with 16 bases separating them. The CDR3 contains 15 residues. CDR3 amino acids: CASSSLDRVPYGYTF. The DNA for the CDR3 is TGTGCCAGCAGTTCCCTGGACAGAGTGCCCTATGGCTACACCTTC.

The chain links TRBV7-2 to TRBJ2-3; D ambiguous. Trimming removed 1 base from V and 2 bases from J, with 22 bases in between. Germline CDR1 reads SGHTA; CDR2 reads FQGNSA. The length of the CDR3 is 19 residues. The CDR3: CASSLDRGPRVNTTDTQYF. The CDR3 coding sequence is TGTGCCAGCAGCTTAGATAGAGGACCCCGGGTTAACACCACAGATACGCAGTATTTT. The variable domain in full, completed from reference TRBV7-2 and TRBJ2-3, reads GAGVSQSPSNKVTEKGKDVELRCDPISGHTALYWYRQSLGQGLEFLIYFQGNSAPDKSGLPSDRFSAERTGGSVSTLTIQRTQQEDSAVYLCASSLDRGPRVNTTDTQYFGPGTRLTVL.

The chain combines TRBV12-5 with TRBJ2-5; D perhaps matches TRBD2 (5 bases). The CDR3 sequence is 13 residues long. V lost 6 bases to trimming and J lost 5 bases, with 13 bases between them. Per germline, CDR1 LGHNT and CDR2 FRNRAP. The DNA of the CDR3 is TGTGCTAGTGGCCCGATTTCGGGGGAGACCCAGTACTTC. Amino acid sequence: CASGPISGETQYF.